These 26 T cell receptor beta chains share one sample of origin, sequenced in a study of cytotoxic CD8 clonotypes in ibrutinib-treated CLL. Only in-frame clones appear in the TCRdb table, and some are missing; sequencing was by immunoSEQ multiplex PCR. This sample yields 250,000 to 350,000 clones, of which approximately 79% are seen a single time; roughly 5% belongs to the top ten. The input for sequencing was PBMCs, taken at disease progression, from a patient treated with ibrutinib. These receptors came from a human donor with chronic lymphocytic leukemia.

V is TRBV6-5 and J is TRBJ1-5; D is possibly TRBD1 (5 bases). Trimming took 8 bases from V and 11 from J, leaving 25 bases between them. CDR3 length equals 15 residues. Germline values: CDR1 MNHEY, CDR2 SVGAGI. CDR3 residues: CASGARGAPPSAQHF. The CDR3 nucleotides read TGTGCCAGCGGGGCGAGGGGAGCACCACCCTCCGCCCAGCATTTT.

The chain is built from TRBV7-9 and TRBJ2-2, with D tentatively TRBD1 (5 bases). V was cut by 11 bases and J by 6 bases, with 19 bases left in between. CDR3 length equals 14 residues. In germline, CDR1 is SEHNR, CDR2 FQNEAQ (reference sequence). This CDR3 is CAANPLSGPGELFF. The CDR3 DNA reads as TGTGCCGCCAATCCCCTCTCAGGGCCCGGGGAGCTGTTTTTT.

This chain connects TRBV29-1 to TRBJ2-3; D is ambiguous. CDR3 length: 13 residues. V was clipped by 7 bases and J by 0 bases, with 11 bases between them. Per germline, CDR1 SQVTM and CDR2 ANQGSEA. The CDR3 is CSARTDSTDTQYF. The DNA of the CDR3 is TGCAGCGCACGGACGGATAGCACAGATACGCAGTATTTT.

This clone was recorded once. The chain couples TRBV7-7 to TRBJ2-5; 9 bases agree with TRBD2. V lost 1 base to trimming and J lost 0 bases; unmatched junction nucleotides: 6. The CDR3 has 17 residues. Germline values: CDR1 SSHAT, CDR2 FNYEAQ (reference sequence). The CDR3 reads CASSLGVAGGYQETQYF. In DNA, the CDR3 is TGTGCCAGCAGCTTAGGTGTTGCGGGAGGGTACCAAGAGACCCAGTACTTC. The full variable domain, in which reference TRBV7-7 and TRBJ2-5 provide the parts outside the CDR3, is GAGVSQSPRYKVTKRGQDVTLRCDPISSHATLYWYQQALGQGPEFLTYFNYEAQPDKSGLPSDRFSAERPEGSISTLTIQRTEQRDSAMYRCASSLGVAGGYQETQYFGPGTRLLVL.

CDR3 region: CASSLRQSTDTQYF. Here the CDR3 DNA reads TGTGCCAGCAGCCTCCGACAGAGCACAGATACGCAGTATTTT. The rearrangement uses TRBV7-9 and TRBJ2-3; a possible D gene is TRBD1 (5 bases). The germline CDR1 and CDR2 sequences are SEHNR and FQNEAQ (reference sequence). This CDR3 spans 14 amino acids. V gave up 5 bases and J gave up 0 bases, with 9 bases separating them.

To note about this clone: Additional DNA sequences in this sample encode the identical CDR3. Here the CDR3 reads CASSLAGNTIYF. The CDR3 nucleotides are TGTGCCAGCAGCTTAGCTGGAAACACCATATATTTT. The chain carries TRBV11-2 and TRBJ1-3; D is unclear. Looked up from germline, CDR1 is SGHAT and CDR2 is FQNNGV. There are 12 residues in the CDR3. V was shortened by 1 base and J by 2 bases, with 0 bases between the two germline ends.

The chain combines TRBV6-5 with TRBJ2-1; 10 positions agree with TRBD1. This CDR3 is 15 amino acids long. Per germline, CDR1 MNHEY and CDR2 SVGAGI. V was pared by 6 bases and J by 7 bases, with 9 bases of the junction left unmatched. The CDR3 nucleotides are TGTGCCAGCAGCTTGGGACAGGGGAGGAGAAATGAGCAGTTCTTC. As protein: CASSLGQGRRNEQFF.

The chain is built from TRBV27 and TRBJ2-3; 7 nucleotides align to TRBD2. CDR1 is MNHEY, CDR2 SMNVEV, per germline (reference sequence). The V and J ends lost 3 bases and 5 bases, in that order; junction bases with no gene match: 11. The CDR3 runs 16 residues. CDR3 loop: CASSFHPTSRKDTQYF. Here the CDR3 DNA reads TGTGCCAGCAGTTTTCATCCGACTAGCCGGAAAGATACGCAGTATTTT.

This chain connects TRBV6-5 to TRBJ2-2; D possibly corresponds to TRBD1 (5 bases). Germline CDR1 reads MNHEY; CDR2 reads SVGAGI. This CDR3 has 13 amino acids. V lost 7 bases to trimming and J lost 4 bases, with 10 bases between them. DNA of the CDR3: TGTGCCAGCACCAAGACAGTCACCGGGGAGCTGTTTTTT. As protein: CASTKTVTGELFF.

This chain joins TRBV9 and TRBJ2-3, with a tentative D call TRBD2 (6 bases). Trimming cost V 0 bases and J 3 bases, with 14 bases left between them. Looked up from germline, CDR1 is SGDLS and CDR2 is YYNGEE. The CDR3 is 16 amino acids. CDR3 in amino acids: CASSVDGGRGTDTQYF. DNA of the CDR3: TGTGCCAGCAGCGTAGATGGGGGGAGAGGTACAGATACGCAGTATTTT.

This clone showed up many times. This chain connects TRBV27 to TRBJ1-2; D uncertain. Germline lookup yields CDR1 MNHEY and CDR2 SMNVEV (reference sequence). Trimming took 2 bases from V and 8 from J, leaving 15 bases between them. CDR3 length: 14 amino acids. CDR3 in amino acids: CASSLISGENGYTF. The CDR3 region has the DNA TGTGCCAGCAGTTTAATATCCGGGGAGAACGGCTACACCTTC.

The chain joins TRBV7-9 to TRBJ1-2; D is perhaps TRBD1 (6 bases). CDR3 length: 13 amino acids. Germline assignment: CDR1 SEHNR and CDR2 FQNEAQ (reference sequence). V shed 5 bases and J shed 3 bases, with 10 bases lying between them. The CDR3 loop is CASSAGVYYGYTF. CDR3 bases: TGTGCCAGCAGCGCAGGGGTTTACTATGGCTACACCTTC.

The gene calls are TRBV4-1 and TRBJ2-5; tentative D call: TRBD2 (6 bases). CDR3 length: 15 residues. Trimming stripped 0 bases from V and 5 bases from J, with 13 bases between. Germline-derived CDR1 and CDR2 are MGHRA and YSYEKL. CDR3 in amino acids: CASSQDGPAGETQYF. Written as DNA, the CDR3 is TGCGCCAGCAGCCAAGATGGTCCGGCGGGGGAGACCCAGTACTTC.

This chain uses TRBV29-1 with TRBJ2-1; tentatively, D is TRBD1 (5 bases). The CDR3 has 10 residues. Germline V gene sequence: CDR1 SQVTM, CDR2 ANQGSEA. The V and J ends lost 4 bases and 11 bases respectively, with 9 bases between them. CDR3 in amino acids: CSVGRGKQFF. The DNA of the CDR3 is TGCAGCGTTGGTAGGGGAAAGCAGTTCTTC.

The chain joins TRBV23-1 to TRBJ1-4; unclear D gene. TRBV23-1 is an ORF, with its function uncertain. The CDR3 extends over 13 amino acids. V lost 4 bases to trimming and J lost 4 bases, with 7 bases between them. CDR3 nucleotides: TGCGCCAGCAGTCCCCCGGGTAATGAAAAACTGTTTTTT. It is translated as CASSPPGNEKLFF.

The V gene is TRBV7-9, the J gene TRBJ2-1, with 14 bases matching TRBD2. With V trimmed by 5 bases and J by 9 bases, 9 bases remained unmatched. CDR1 and CDR2 from the germline V gene are SEHNR and FQNEAQ (reference sequence). There are 16 residues in the CDR3. This CDR3 is CASSPVGLAGVGEQFF. CDR3 DNA sequence: TGTGCCAGCAGCCCAGTGGGACTAGCGGGAGTTGGTGAGCAGTTCTTC.

This clone has more than one count but fewer than ten. The chain recombines TRBV2 with TRBJ2-7, with no clear D. The length of the CDR3 is 13 residues. Germline assignment: CDR1 SNHLY and CDR2 FYNNEI. Deletions cut 6 bases from V and 2 bases from J, with 11 bases between. The CDR3 spells CASSLSLAYEQYF. Written as DNA, the CDR3 is TGTGCCAGCAGCCTTTCTTTGGCCTACGAGCAGTACTTC.

This sequence joins TRBV5-1 and TRBJ2-3, with D uncertain. The CDR3 is 15 residues long. Per the germline V gene, CDR1 is SGHRS and CDR2 is YFSETQ. V lost 0 bases and J lost 0, with 8 bases in between. The CDR3 DNA reads TGCGCCAGCAGCTTGGCAACGGGTAGCACAGATACGCAGTATTTT. Amino acid sequence: CASSLATGSTDTQYF.

The rearrangement joins TRBV4-3 to TRBJ2-7; 8 nucleotides agree with TRBD1. The length of the CDR3 is 17 residues. CDR1 and CDR2 (germline): LGHNA, YSLEER. Unmatched junction bases numbered 10, after V lost 0 bases and J lost 3 bases. The CDR3 region is CASSQDSLGQGLYEQYF. CDR3 nucleotides: TGCGCCAGCAGCCAAGATTCCCTAGGACAGGGTCTCTACGAGCAGTACTTC.

The chain is built from TRBV18 and TRBJ2-7, with D possibly TRBD2 on 6 matching bases. CDR1 and CDR2 (germline): KGHSH, LQKENI. V lost 1 base and J 4 bases, leaving 11 bases between the germline ends. The CDR3 contains 14 residues. The CDR3 spells CASSPRQAGYEQYF. The DNA for the CDR3 is TGTGCCAGCTCACCACGTCAAGCGGGTTACGAGCAGTACTTC.

This rearrangement joins TRBV29-1 to TRBJ2-3; 11 nucleotides align to TRBD1. Germline trimming cut 7 bases from V and 4 bases from J; bases unmatched to any gene: 7. Germline V gene data show CDR1 as SQVTM and CDR2 as ANQGSEA. The CDR3 runs to 14 residues. The CDR3: CSALDRGPSDTQYF. DNA of the CDR3: TGCAGCGCCCTGGACAGGGGGCCGTCAGATACGCAGTATTTT.

The chain combines TRBV14 with TRBJ2-2, with a weak D call TRBD1 (6 bases). The ends were cut back, 2 bases at V and 2 bases at J, with 18 bases in the middle. This CDR3 region has 18 residues. CDR1 is SGHDN and CDR2 is FVKESK in the germline V gene. The CDR3 DNA is TGTGCCAGCAGCCAAATCCCGGGACATATAATCAACACCGGGGAGCTGTTTTTT. Translating it yields CASSQIPGHIINTGELFF.

This clone appeared a single time. The genes are TRBV23-1 and TRBJ2-7; D possibly corresponds to TRBD1 (6 bases). Being an ORF, TRBV23-1 has a function that is uncertain. There are 15 residues in the CDR3. Trimming left V 3 bases short and J 2 bases short, with 14 bases between. The CDR3 is CASSHWTEAAYEQYF. The DNA of the CDR3 is TGCGCCAGCAGTCATTGGACAGAGGCCGCCTACGAGCAGTACTTC.

This clone was seen just once. The CDR3 DNA reads as TGCGCCAGCAGCCCCCTTAAGGGGGGTAATTCACCCCTCCACTTT. Its protein product is CASSPLKGGNSPLHF. V and J are TRBV5-1 and TRBJ1-6, with a possible D match to TRBD1 (6 bases). The CDR3 is made up of 15 amino acids. Germline V gene lookup returns CDR1 SGHRS and CDR2 YFSETQ. V was clipped by 4 bases and J by 6 bases, with 14 bases between them.

The chain carries TRBV14 and TRBJ1-2; 7 nucleotides agree with TRBD1. This CDR3 contains 15 residues. The germline V gene has CDR1 SGHDN and CDR2 FVKESK. Trimming removed 1 base from V and 5 bases from J; junction bases left unmatched: 7. CDR3 sequence: CASSQAPGQKYGYTF. The CDR3 coding sequence is TGTGCCAGCAGCCAAGCTCCGGGACAGAAGTATGGCTACACCTTC.

The genes are TRBV5-6 and TRBJ2-1; a weak D match, TRBD2 (6 bases). Trimming removed 2 bases from V and 0 bases from J, with 12 bases in between. This CDR3 has 16 residues. The germline CDR1 and CDR2 sequences are SGHDT and YYEEEE. The CDR3 loop is CASSFLADSSYNEQFF. For the CDR3, the DNA is TGTGCCAGCAGCTTCTTAGCGGATAGCTCCTACAATGAGCAGTTCTTC.